This is a list of T cell receptor beta chains from one sample in a study of blood T cell repertoires in COVID-19. Profiled with immunoSEQ multiplex PCR; TCRdb holds only in-frame clones, not every one. The profile shows around 260,000 clones, roughly 85% of them singletons. The sequencing input was PBMCs or T cells enriched from blood (not recorded which). The receptors were sampled from a woman aged 25 to 39 who had recovered from COVID-19. Both conserved end residues are part of each CDR3. The D gene is left open where the match is weak. Clone size, where shown, is once, few, many, or a class for clones that have expanded.

D gene | J gene | clone size | V gene | CDR3 protein | CDR3 DNA
TRBD1 | TRBJ2-7 | - | TRBV5-1 | CASSWVGTGDYEQYF | TGCGCCAGCAGCTGGGTGGGGACAGGGGACTACGAGCAGTACTTC
- | TRBJ2-1 | - | TRBV7-9 | CASSSSSAGRGEQFF | TGTGCCAGCAGCTCTAGCTCGGCCGGACGAGGGGAGCAGTTCTTC
- | TRBJ1-1 | - | TRBV28 | CASNLEQGKSEAFF | TGTGCCAGCAACCTGGAACAGGGTAAGTCTGAAGCTTTCTTT
- | TRBJ1-2 | once | TRBV10-3 | CAINSGNYGYTF | TGTGCCATCAATAGCGGCAACTATGGCTACACCTTC
TRBD2 | TRBJ2-1 | - | TRBV7-9 | CASSPRPGGPGNEQFF | TGTGCCAGCAGCCCCCGGCCGGGAGGGCCGGGGAATGAGCAGTTCTTC
TRBD1 | TRBJ2-7 | - | TRBV5-1 | CASSLVTPGQGANEQYF | TGCGCCAGCAGCTTGGTTACCCCGGGACAGGGAGCTAACGAGCAGTACTTC
- | TRBJ1-2 | - | TRBV28 | CASTLPLATGRYGYTF | TGTGCCAGCACCCTACCGCTGGCGACAGGCCGCTATGGCTACACCTTC
- | TRBJ1-1 | - | TRBV2 | CASSEANGSEAFF | TGTGCCAGCAGTGAAGCGAACGGTAGTGAAGCTTTCTTT
TRBD2 | TRBJ2-2 | - | TRBV15 | CATSSLTLAGDIGELFF | TGTGCCACCAGCAGCCTCACCCTAGCGGGAGATATCGGGGAGCTGTTTTTT
TRBD2 | TRBJ2-1 | - | TRBV10-3 | CAISGTSGGQIYNEQFF | TGTGCCATCAGTGGGACTAGCGGGGGGCAAATTTACAATGAGCAGTTCTTC
- | TRBJ1-6 | - | TRBV11-2 | CASSPGYNSPLHF | TGTGCCAGCAGCCCAGGGTATAATTCACCCCTCCACTTT
- | TRBJ1-2 | - | TRBV2 | CASSERQGFSYGYTF | TGTGCCAGCAGTGAAAGGCAGGGCTTTAGCTATGGCTACACCTTC
TRBD1 | TRBJ1-1 | - | TRBV28 | CASSPSTGVSGDTEAFF | TGTGCCAGCAGTCCATCGACAGGGGTATCCGGGGACACTGAAGCTTTCTTT
TRBD1 | TRBJ2-5 | - | TRBV30 | CAWSVQGETQYF | TGTGCCTGGAGTGTACAGGGGGAGACCCAGTACTTC
TRBD2 | TRBJ2-3 | - | TRBV2 | CASSEQAGSTDTQYF | TGTGCCAGCAGTGAACAAGCGGGGAGCACAGATACGCAGTATTTT
TRBD2 | TRBJ2-3 | - | TRBV7-8 | CASSARNYQRGGTKQYF | TGTGCCAGCAGCGCGCGGAATTACCAGCGGGGGGGTACGAAGCAGTATTTT
TRBD1 | TRBJ1-3 | - | TRBV7-9 | CASSSSLGTGSFSGNTIYF | TGTGCCAGCAGCTCGTCCCTCGGGACAGGTTCATTCTCTGGAAACACCATATATTTT
- | TRBJ2-7 | few | TRBV12-3/TRBV12-4 | CASSPSYEQYF | TGTGCCAGCAGTCCGAGTTACGAGCAGTACTTC
TRBD1 | TRBJ2-7 | - | TRBV6-5 | CASSPPGTGLYEQYF | TGTGCCAGCAGCCCCCCCGGGACAGGCCTCTACGAGCAGTACTTC
TRBD1 | TRBJ2-7 | - | TRBV29-1 | CSVEVVQGAVPYEQYF | TGCAGCGTTGAAGTAGTACAGGGGGCCGTCCCCTACGAGCAGTACTTC
- | TRBJ2-3 | - | TRBV7-2 | CASSLGGLAVQYF | TGTGCCAGCAGCTTAGGGGGGCTAGCCGTGCAGTATTTT
TRBD1 | TRBJ1-1 | - | TRBV11-3 | CASSLNTGVRTEAFF | TGTGCCAGCAGCTTAAATACAGGGGTGCGGACTGAAGCTTTCTTT
- | TRBJ1-4 | once | TRBV6-6 | CASSPTTNEKLFF | TGTGCCAGCAGTCCAACAACTAATGAAAAACTGTTTTTT
- | TRBJ1-6 | - | TRBV10-3 | CAISPRRADNSPLHF | TGTGCCATCAGTCCCCGCAGGGCTGATAATTCACCCCTCCACTTT
TRBD1 | TRBJ2-7 | - | TRBV5-1 | CASSRGGQGPYEQYF | TGCGCCAGCAGCCGCGGGGGACAGGGCCCCTACGAGCAGTACTTC
- | TRBJ1-1 | - | TRBV28 | CASSLSFLNTEAFF | TGTGCCAGCAGTTTAAGCTTCTTGAACACTGAAGCTTTCTTT
- | TRBJ2-1 | - | TRBV2 | CASSGGGGSYNEQFF | TGTGCCAGCAGCGGTGGGGGAGGCTCCTACAATGAGCAGTTCTTC
- | TRBJ1-1 | - | TRBV7-9 | CASSPGMMNTEAFF | TGTGCCAGCAGTCCAGGCATGATGAACACTGAAGCTTTCTTT
- | TRBJ1-2 | - | TRBV28 | CASSVTGDGYTF | TGTGCCAGCAGTGTGACAGGCGATGGCTACACCTTC
TRBD2 | TRBJ2-3 | - | TRBV6-1 | CASSGGLDPSTDTQYF | TGTGCCAGCAGTGGGGGACTAGACCCGAGCACAGATACGCAGTATTTT
- | TRBJ1-3 | - | TRBV30 | CAWSFVLGNTIYF | TGTGCCTGGAGTTTCGTCCTGGGAAACACCATATATTTT
TRBD1 | TRBJ2-7 | - | TRBV6-6 | CASSTRDRGFYEQYF | TGTGCCAGCAGTACCCGGGACAGAGGGTTCTACGAGCAGTACTTC
- | TRBJ2-2 | - | TRBV7-9 | CARAGAGENTGELFF | TGTGCCAGGGCTGGGGCAGGGGAGAACACCGGGGAGCTGTTTTTT
- | TRBJ1-3 | - | TRBV5-1 | CASSPSSRVTSGNTIYF | TGCGCCAGCAGCCCCAGCAGCAGGGTAACCTCTGGAAACACCATATATTTT
- | TRBJ1-3 | - | TRBV29-1 | CSVPDRGNTIYF | TGCAGCGTCCCAGACAGGGGAAACACCATATATTTT
- | TRBJ2-3 | - | TRBV5-1 | CASSLVAGEDTQYF | TGCGCCAGCAGCTTGGTGGCAGGGGAAGATACGCAGTATTTT
- | TRBJ1-2 | - | TRBV5-1 | CASSYDRRIDGYTF | TGCGCCAGCAGCTACGACAGAAGAATTGATGGCTACACCTTC
TRBD1 | TRBJ1-4 | once | TRBV30 | CAWRTGTGGEKLFF | TGTGCCTGGAGAACCGGGACAGGGGGTGAAAAACTGTTTTTT
TRBD1 | TRBJ2-1 | - | TRBV19 | CASSLTNRGNNEQFF | TGTGCCAGTAGTCTCACGAACAGGGGAAACAATGAGCAGTTCTTC
TRBD1 | TRBJ1-1 | once | TRBV28 | CASSVRDRVITEAFF | TGTGCCAGCAGTGTCCGGGACAGGGTTATCACTGAAGCTTTCTTT
- | TRBJ1-1 | - | TRBV7-2 | CASSSYTEAFF | TGTGCCAGCAGTTCATACACTGAAGCTTTCTTT
TRBD1 | TRBJ2-1 | - | TRBV18 | CASSSSGTEVDNEQFF | TGTGCCAGCTCATCTTCCGGGACAGAGGTGGACAATGAGCAGTTCTTC
- | TRBJ1-1 | once | TRBV2 | CASSEPVFRVGTEAFF | TGTGCCAGCAGTGAGCCCGTATTCAGGGTAGGGACTGAAGCTTTCTTT
- | TRBJ2-7 | - | TRBV28 | CASSFRTVGTYEQYF | TGTGCCAGCAGTTTTCGGACAGTGGGAACCTACGAGCAGTACTTC
TRBD2 | TRBJ2-2 | - | TRBV12-5 | CASGLVLRPGLVNTGELFF | TGTGCTAGTGGTTTGGTACTAAGGCCGGGACTAGTCAACACCGGGGAGCTGTTTTTT
- | TRBJ2-3 | - | TRBV6-2/TRBV6-3 | CASSPAHRDLPDTQYF | TGTGCCAGCAGTCCCGCACACAGGGATCTACCAGATACGCAGTATTTT